The clone carrying this TCR beta chain was seen many times. Its antigen is unidentified. This entry comes from a study of T cells in Graves' hyperthyroidism and ophthalmopathy. Study-level points and caveats: Most thyroid clonotypes that were expanded above 0.001 also turned up in blood. Ophthalmopathy got predicted by the model a median roughly 6.4 months before its onset.

The ends lost 6 bases at V and 5 bases at J; junction bases unmatched: 15. CDR1 and CDR2 (germline): SQVTM, ANQGSEA. This CDR3 region has 17 residues. The TCR beta CDR3 regions underwent amplification using RNA transcripts as the source. The HTBI primer set was used in a first-round RT-PCR of the TCR CDR3. TCRdb reanalysed the multiplex PCR reads using MiXCR and keeps one entry per CDR3 protein. The repertoire includes 500,000 to 600,000 distinct CDR3 sequences, around 46% of them detected once, and around 8% sits in the top ten. Newly diagnosed hyperthyroidism patients aged 18 to 65 years had disease lasting under 2 months.

The sample comprised peripheral blood or thyroid tissue (not recorded which). This chain links TRBV29-1 with TRBJ2-2, with TRBD2 identical over 10 bases. This receptor was obtained from a woman aged 18 to 35 with Graves' hyperthyroidism. The CDR3 loop is CSVRRGSSGRGTGELFF. The DNA for the CDR3 is TGCAGCGTGAGGAGGGGATCTAGCGGGAGAGGAACCGGGGAGCTGTTTTTT.